This record looks at one T cell receptor (beta chain) sequence and its context. Cohort assignment relied on participant-reported clinical history. CDR1 is MGHDK, CDR2 SYGVNS, per germline. The V segment lost 3 bases and the J segment 4 bases; nucleotides outside the gene matches: 2. The CDR3 is 13 residues long. Methods used by the authors: Reference gene primer amplification gave nucleated cell count estimates. Sequencing was performed with immunoSEQ multiplex PCR; in TCRdb, only in-frame clones are kept and a portion is missing. Clonal size and the V and J genes are those of that table, whereas D and trimming came from the DNA. This table has fewer than 300,000 clones, 85% appearing once. The data originate from a study of blood T cell repertoires in COVID-19. Study details: Donors in the United States, Italy and Spain gave samples during acute or convalescent COVID-19. PBMCs, B-cell-depleted T cells, or T cells were the source of the cDNA or gDNA that made up the material.

The chain is built from TRBV25-1 and TRBJ1-2; 7 bases match TRBD1. The sequence was obtained from a woman aged 45 to 65 who had recovered from COVID-19. Sequencing was carried out using PBMCs or T cells enriched from blood (not recorded which). DNA of the CDR3: TGTGCCAGCAGTGATCAGGGGGTCTATGGCTACACCTTC. Translating gives CASSDQGVYGYTF.